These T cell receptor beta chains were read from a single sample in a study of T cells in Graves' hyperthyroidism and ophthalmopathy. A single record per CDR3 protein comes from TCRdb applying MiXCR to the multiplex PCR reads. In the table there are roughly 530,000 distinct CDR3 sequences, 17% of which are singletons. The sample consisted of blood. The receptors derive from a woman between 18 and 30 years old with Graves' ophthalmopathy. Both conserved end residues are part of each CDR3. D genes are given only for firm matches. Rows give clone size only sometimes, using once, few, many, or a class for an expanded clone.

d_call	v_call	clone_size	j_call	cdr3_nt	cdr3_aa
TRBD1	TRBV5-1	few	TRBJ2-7	TGCGCCAGCAGCTTGGTTGACAGGGAGCCCTACGAGCAGTACTTC	CASSLVDREPYEQYF
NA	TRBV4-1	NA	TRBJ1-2	TGCGCCAGCAGCCAAGCATCCCACTATGGCTACACCTTC	CASSQASHYGYTF
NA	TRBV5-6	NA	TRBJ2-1	TGTGCCAGCAGCTTTAACTTGGAAAATGAGCAGTTCTTC	CASSFNLENEQFF
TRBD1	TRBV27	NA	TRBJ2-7	TGTGCCAGCAGCCGAACCGGGGCAGGGGGTTACGAGCAGTACTTC	CASSRTGAGGYEQYF
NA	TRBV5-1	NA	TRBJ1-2	TGCGCCAGCAGCTTGAGCTTAGTCGGAGCGGGAGATGGCTACACCTTC	CASSLSLVGAGDGYTF
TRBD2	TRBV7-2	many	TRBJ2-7	TGTGCCAGCAGCTTAGAACCGACTAGCGGGATCTACGAGCAGTACTTC	CASSLEPTSGIYEQYF
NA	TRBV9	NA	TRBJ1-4	TGTGCCAGCAGCGCGATCCAGAACGGAAAACTGTTTTTT	CASSAIQNGKLFF
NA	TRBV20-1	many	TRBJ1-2	TGCAGTGCGAGGGCCCGCTTAAACTATGGCTACACCTTC	CSARARLNYGYTF
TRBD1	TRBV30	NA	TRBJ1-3	TGTGCCTGGAGGATCGGGACAGTTTACTCTGGAAACACCATATATTTT	CAWRIGTVYSGNTIYF
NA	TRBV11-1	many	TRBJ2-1	TGTGCCAGCAGCCCCCAACCCCCTGGCGGGACTTACAATGAGCAGTTCTTC	CASSPQPPGGTYNEQFF
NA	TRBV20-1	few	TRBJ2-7	TGCAGTGCTAGCCTCACCCTCTACGAGCAGTACTTC	CSASLTLYEQYF